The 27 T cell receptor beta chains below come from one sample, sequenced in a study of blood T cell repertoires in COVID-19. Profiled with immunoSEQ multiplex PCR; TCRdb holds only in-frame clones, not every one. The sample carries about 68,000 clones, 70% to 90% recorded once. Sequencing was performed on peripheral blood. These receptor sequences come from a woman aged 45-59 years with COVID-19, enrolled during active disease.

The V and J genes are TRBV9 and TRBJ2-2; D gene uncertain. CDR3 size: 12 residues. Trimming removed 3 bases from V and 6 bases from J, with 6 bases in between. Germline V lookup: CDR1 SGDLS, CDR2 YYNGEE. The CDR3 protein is CASSAPAGELFF. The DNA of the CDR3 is TGTGCCAGCAGCGCCCCCGCCGGGGAGCTGTTTTTT.

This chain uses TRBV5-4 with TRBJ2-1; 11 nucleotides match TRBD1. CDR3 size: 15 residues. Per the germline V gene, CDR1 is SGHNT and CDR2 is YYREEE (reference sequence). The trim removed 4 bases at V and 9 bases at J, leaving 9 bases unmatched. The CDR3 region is CASSRTGGNMGEQFF. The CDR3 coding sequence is TGTGCCAGCAGCCGGACAGGGGGCAACATGGGTGAGCAGTTCTTC.

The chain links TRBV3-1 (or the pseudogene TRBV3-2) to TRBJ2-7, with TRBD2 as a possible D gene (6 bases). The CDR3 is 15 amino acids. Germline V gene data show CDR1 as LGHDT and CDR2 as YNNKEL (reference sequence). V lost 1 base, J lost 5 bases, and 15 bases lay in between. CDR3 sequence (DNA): TGTGCCAGCAGCCAAGGTTCGGGAGCTCTCGACGAGCAGTACTTC. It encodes CASSQGSGALDEQYF.

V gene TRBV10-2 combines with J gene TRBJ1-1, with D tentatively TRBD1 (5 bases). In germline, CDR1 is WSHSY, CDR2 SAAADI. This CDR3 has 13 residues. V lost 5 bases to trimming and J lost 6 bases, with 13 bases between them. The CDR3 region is CASSFREKSEAFF. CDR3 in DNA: TGCGCCAGCAGTTTCAGGGAAAAATCTGAAGCTTTCTTT.

CDR3 DNA: TGTGCCAGCAGTTTTACCTACGAGCAGTACTTC. This translates into CASSFTYEQYF. The chain couples TRBV28 to TRBJ2-7; D gene ambiguous. The CDR3 has 11 residues. The germline V gene encodes CDR1 MDHEN and CDR2 SYDVKM. The germline V and J ends were trimmed by 3 bases and 2 bases, with 2 bases remaining between them.

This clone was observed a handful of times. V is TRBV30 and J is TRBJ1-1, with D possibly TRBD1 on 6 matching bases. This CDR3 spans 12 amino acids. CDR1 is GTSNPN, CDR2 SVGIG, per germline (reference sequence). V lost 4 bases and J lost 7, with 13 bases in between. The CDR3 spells CAWTGGRHEAFF. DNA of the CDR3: TGTGCCTGGACCGGGGGGCGGCATGAAGCTTTCTTT.

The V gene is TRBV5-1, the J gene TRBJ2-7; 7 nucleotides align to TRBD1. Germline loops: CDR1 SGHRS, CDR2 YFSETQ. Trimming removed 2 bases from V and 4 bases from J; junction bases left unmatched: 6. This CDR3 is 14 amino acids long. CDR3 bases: TGCGCCAGCAGCTTACGACAGGGAATGTACGAGCAGTACTTC. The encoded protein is CASSLRQGMYEQYF. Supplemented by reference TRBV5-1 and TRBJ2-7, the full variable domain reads KAGVTQTPRYLIKTRGQQVTLSCSPISGHRSVSWYQQTPGQGLQFLFEYFSETQRNKGNFPGRFSGRQFSNSRSEMNVSTLELGDSALYLCASSLRQGMYEQYFGPGTRLTVT.

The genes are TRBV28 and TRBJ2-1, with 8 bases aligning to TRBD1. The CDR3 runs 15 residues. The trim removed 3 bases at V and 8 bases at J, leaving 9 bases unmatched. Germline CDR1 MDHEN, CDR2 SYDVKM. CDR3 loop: CASSFRGHGGDEQFF. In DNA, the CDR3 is TGTGCCAGCAGTTTCAGGGGGCACGGAGGGGATGAGCAGTTCTTC. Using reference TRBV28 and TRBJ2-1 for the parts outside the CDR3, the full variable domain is DVKVTQSSRYLVKRTGEKVFLECVQDMDHENMFWYRQDPGLGLRLIYFSYDVKMKEKGDIPEGYSVSREKKERFSLILESASTNQTSMYLCASSFRGHGGDEQFFGPGTRLTVL.

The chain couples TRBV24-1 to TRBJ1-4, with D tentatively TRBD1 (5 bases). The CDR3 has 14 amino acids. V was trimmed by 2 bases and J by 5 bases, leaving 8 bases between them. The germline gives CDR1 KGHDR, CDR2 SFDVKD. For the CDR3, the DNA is TGTGCCACCAGTGATTCGACAGCGAATGAAAAACTGTTTTTT. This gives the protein CATSDSTANEKLFF.

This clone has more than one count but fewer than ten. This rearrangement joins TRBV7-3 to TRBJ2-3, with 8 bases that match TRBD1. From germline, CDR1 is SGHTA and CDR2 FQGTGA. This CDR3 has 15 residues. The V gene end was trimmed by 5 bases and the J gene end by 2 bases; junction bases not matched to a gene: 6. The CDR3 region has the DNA TGTGCCAGCAGCAAATCAGGGGGCCTCACAGATACGCAGTATTTT. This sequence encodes CASSKSGGLTDTQYF.

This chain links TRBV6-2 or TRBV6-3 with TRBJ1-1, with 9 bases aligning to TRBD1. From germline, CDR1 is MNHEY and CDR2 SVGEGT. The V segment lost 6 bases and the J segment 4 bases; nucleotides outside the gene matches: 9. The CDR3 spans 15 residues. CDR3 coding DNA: TGTGCCAGCAGCCTAACCTGGACAGGGGTCACTGAAGCTTTCTTT. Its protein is CASSLTWTGVTEAFF.

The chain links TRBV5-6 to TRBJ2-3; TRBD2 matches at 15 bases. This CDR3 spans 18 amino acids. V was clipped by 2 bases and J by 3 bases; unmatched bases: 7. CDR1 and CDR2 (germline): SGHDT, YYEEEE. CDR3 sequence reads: CASSFRPGLAGGTDTQYF. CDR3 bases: TGTGCCAGCAGCTTCCGACCGGGACTAGCGGGAGGTACAGATACGCAGTATTTT.

CDR3 bases: TGTGCCAGTAAACAAGCGCTAGGTTCCAATGAGCAGTTCTTC. It codes for CASKQALGSNEQFF. V and J are TRBV19 and TRBJ2-1, with no clear D. Germline lookup yields CDR1 LNHDA and CDR2 SQIVND (reference sequence). The CDR3 spans 14 residues. Trimming stripped 7 bases from V and 6 bases from J, with 16 bases between. Full variable domain (rest looked up from reference TRBV19 and TRBJ2-1): DGGITQSPKYLFRKEGQNVTLSCEQNLNHDAMYWYRQDPGQGLRLIYYSQIVNDFQKGDIAEGYSVSREKKESFPLTVTSAQKNPTAFYLCASKQALGSNEQFFGPGTRLTVL.

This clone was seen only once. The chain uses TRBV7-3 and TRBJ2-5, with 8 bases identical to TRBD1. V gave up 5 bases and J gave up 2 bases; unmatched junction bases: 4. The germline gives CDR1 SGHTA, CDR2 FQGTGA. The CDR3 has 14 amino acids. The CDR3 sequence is CASSPGQGQETQYF. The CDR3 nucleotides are TGTGCCAGCAGCCCTGGACAGGGACAAGAGACCCAGTACTTC.

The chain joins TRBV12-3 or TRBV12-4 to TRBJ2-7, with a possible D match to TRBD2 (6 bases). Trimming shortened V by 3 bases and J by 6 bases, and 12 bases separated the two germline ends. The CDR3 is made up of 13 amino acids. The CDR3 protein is CASSLARDFEQYF. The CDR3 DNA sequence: TGTGCCAGCAGTTTGGCTCGGGACTTCGAGCAGTACTTC.

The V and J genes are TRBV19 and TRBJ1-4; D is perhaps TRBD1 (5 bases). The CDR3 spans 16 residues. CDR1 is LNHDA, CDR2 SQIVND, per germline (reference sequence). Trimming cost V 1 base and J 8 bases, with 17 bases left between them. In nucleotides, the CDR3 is TGTGCCAGTAGTATAGGTTTGCGGGGCGAGCAGGAAAAACTGTTTTTT. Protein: CASSIGLRGEQEKLFF.

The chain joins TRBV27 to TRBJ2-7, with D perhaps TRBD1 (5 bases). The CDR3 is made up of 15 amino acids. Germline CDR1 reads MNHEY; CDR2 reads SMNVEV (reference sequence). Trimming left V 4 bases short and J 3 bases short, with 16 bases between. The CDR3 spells CASSSGRGYFYEQYF. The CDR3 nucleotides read TGTGCCAGCAGTTCAGGAAGGGGTTATTTCTACGAGCAGTACTTC.

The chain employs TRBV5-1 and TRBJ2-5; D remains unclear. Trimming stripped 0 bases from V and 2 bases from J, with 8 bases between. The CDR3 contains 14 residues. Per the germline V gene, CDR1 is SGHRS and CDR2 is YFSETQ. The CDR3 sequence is CASSLARFQETQYF. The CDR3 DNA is TGCGCCAGCAGCTTGGCCAGATTTCAAGAGACCCAGTACTTC.

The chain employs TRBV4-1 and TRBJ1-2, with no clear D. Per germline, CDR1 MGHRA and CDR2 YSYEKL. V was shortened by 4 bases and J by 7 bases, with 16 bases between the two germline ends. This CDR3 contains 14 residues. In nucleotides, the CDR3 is TGCGCCAGCAGCCTCCTCCCGGGTTTCGCTGGCTACACCTTC. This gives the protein CASSLLPGFAGYTF.

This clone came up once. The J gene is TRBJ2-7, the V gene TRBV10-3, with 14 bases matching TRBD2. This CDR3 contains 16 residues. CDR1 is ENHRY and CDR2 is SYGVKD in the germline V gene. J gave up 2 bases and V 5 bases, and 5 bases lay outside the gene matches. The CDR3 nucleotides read TGTGCCATCAGTAACCCGACTAGCGGGAGGGCCTACGAGCAGTACTTC. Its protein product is CAISNPTSGRAYEQYF.

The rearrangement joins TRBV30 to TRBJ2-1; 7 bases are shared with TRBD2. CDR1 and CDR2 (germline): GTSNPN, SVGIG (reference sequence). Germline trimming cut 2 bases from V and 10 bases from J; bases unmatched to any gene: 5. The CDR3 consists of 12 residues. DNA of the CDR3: TGTGCCTGGAGTCACGGGCGGGGGGAGCAGTTCTTC. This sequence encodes CAWSHGRGEQFF.

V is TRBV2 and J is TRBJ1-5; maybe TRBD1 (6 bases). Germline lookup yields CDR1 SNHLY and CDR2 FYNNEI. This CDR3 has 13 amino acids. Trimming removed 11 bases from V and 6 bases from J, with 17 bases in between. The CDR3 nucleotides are TGTGCCTCTACCTTTGGGGGGGCTCAGCCCCAGCATTTT. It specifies CASTFGGAQPQHF.

CDR3 in amino acids: CAIGVRGQDRNTEAFF. DNA for the CDR3: TGTGCCATCGGAGTAAGGGGACAGGACCGGAACACTGAAGCTTTCTTT. This chain connects TRBV10-3 to TRBJ1-1; 8 positions agree with TRBD1. This CDR3 region has 16 residues. The V segment lost 8 bases and the J segment 1 base; nucleotides outside the gene matches: 12. The germline V gene has CDR1 ENHRY and CDR2 SYGVKD.

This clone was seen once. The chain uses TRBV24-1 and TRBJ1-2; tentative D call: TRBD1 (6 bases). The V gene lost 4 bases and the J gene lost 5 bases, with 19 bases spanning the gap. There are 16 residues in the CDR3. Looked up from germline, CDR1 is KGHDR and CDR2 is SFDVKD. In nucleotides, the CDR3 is TGTGCCACCAGTGAGACTCCGGGACAAGGGGGATATGGCTACACCTTC. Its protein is CATSETPGQGGYGYTF.

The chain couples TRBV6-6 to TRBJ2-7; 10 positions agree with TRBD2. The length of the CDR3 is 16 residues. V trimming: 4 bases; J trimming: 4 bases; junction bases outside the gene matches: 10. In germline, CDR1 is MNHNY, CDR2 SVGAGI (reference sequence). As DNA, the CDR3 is TGTGCCAGCAGTTCGGGTTTTAGCGGGAGGCCATACGAGCAGTACTTC. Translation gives CASSSGFSGRPYEQYF.

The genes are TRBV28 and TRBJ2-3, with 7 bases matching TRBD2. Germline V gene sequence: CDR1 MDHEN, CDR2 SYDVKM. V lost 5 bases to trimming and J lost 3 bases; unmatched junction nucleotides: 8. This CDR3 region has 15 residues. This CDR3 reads CASSKVFGGTDTQYF. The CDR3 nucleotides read TGTGCCAGCAGTAAGGTTTTCGGGGGGACAGATACGCAGTATTTT.

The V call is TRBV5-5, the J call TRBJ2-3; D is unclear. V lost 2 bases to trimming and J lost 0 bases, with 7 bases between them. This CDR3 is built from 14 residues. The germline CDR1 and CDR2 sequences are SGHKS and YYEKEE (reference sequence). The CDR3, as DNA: TGTGCCAGCAGCTTATCCACAAGCACAGATACGCAGTATTTT. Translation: CASSLSTSTDTQYF.